These 20 T cell receptor beta chains came from one sample sequenced in a study of beta chain features in type 1 diabetes. Sequencing targeted expressed TCRB transcripts, as all isolated RNA had been reverse transcribed. Here immunoSEQ multiplex PCR was the method, and the copy in TCRdb shows in-frame clones only, minus some. The sample holds under 250,000 clones, approximately 14% seen once. The sequencing input was naive CD4+ T cells from blood. These receptors all come from a woman aged 40 to 50 in good health.

This chain links TRBV6-5 with TRBJ2-1; tentatively, D is TRBD2 (6 bases). The CDR3 totals 16 residues. Germline CDR1 is MNHEY and CDR2 is SVGAGI. V was shortened by 2 bases and J by 7 bases, with 18 bases between the two germline ends. CDR3 in amino acids: CASSYAGLGGGNEQFF. Written as DNA, the CDR3 is TGTGCCAGCAGTTACGCGGGACTTGGGGGTGGTAATGAGCAGTTCTTC.

V usage is TRBV13 and J usage is TRBJ2-7, with 8 bases lining up with TRBD2. The CDR3 covers 14 residues. Trimming removed 4 bases from V and 3 bases from J; junction bases left unmatched: 5. Germline CDR1 reads PRHDT; CDR2 reads FYEKMQ (reference sequence). The CDR3 nucleotides are TGTGCCAGCAGCTCCACTAGCGGTCACTACGAGCAGTACTTC. Translated: CASSSTSGHYEQYF.

This clone appeared many times. The chain employs TRBV7-9 and TRBJ2-5; D unresolved. The CDR3 loop spans 11 amino acids. V gave up 5 bases and J gave up 13 bases, with 14 bases separating them. The germline V gene encodes CDR1 SEHNR and CDR2 FQNEAQ (reference sequence). The CDR3 region has the DNA TGTGCCAGCAGCGATGACACGCTAAGGTACTTC. This gives the protein CASSDDTLRYF.

This clone turned up a few times. The rearrangement links TRBV19 to TRBJ2-7, with 8 bases that match TRBD1. This CDR3 is built from 13 residues. Germline lookup yields CDR1 LNHDA and CDR2 SQIVND (reference sequence). The V and J ends lost 6 bases and 6 bases, in that order; junction bases with no gene match: 7. For the CDR3, the DNA is TGTGCCAGTAGCCGTGACAGGGGCGGCGAGCAGTACTTC. Protein product: CASSRDRGGEQYF.

This clone was seen many times. This chain joins TRBV7-2 and TRBJ2-3, with 12 positions matching TRBD1. The CDR3 runs 14 residues. CDR1 SGHTA and CDR2 FQGNSA come from the germline V gene. Trimming took 5 bases from V and 6 from J; bases not matched to a gene: 3. Written as DNA, the CDR3 is TGTGCCAGCAGCAAAGGGACAGGGGGCGATACGCAGTATTTT. Its protein product is CASSKGTGGDTQYF. Complete variable domain (other parts from reference TRBV7-2 and TRBJ2-3): GAGVSQSPSNKVTEKGKDVELRCDPISGHTALYWYRQSLGQGLEFLIYFQGNSAPDKSGLPSDRFSAERTGGSVSTLTIQRTQQEDSAVYLCASSKGTGGDTQYFGPGTRLTVL.

This clone was detected only a few times. The chain couples TRBV7-9 to TRBJ2-1, with D hard to call. The length of the CDR3 is 13 residues. V was trimmed by 1 base and J by 4 bases, leaving 5 bases between them. CDR1 is SEHNR and CDR2 is FQNEAQ in the germline V gene (reference sequence). CDR3 DNA: TGTGCCAGCAGCTTAGGCGAGTACAATGAGCAGTTCTTC. Its protein product is CASSLGEYNEQFF. Looking up the rest from reference TRBV7-9 and TRBJ2-1 gives the full variable domain: DTGVSQNPRHKITKRGQNVTFRCDPISEHNRLYWYRQTLGQGPEFLTYFQNEAQLEKSRLLSDRFSAERPKGSFSTLEIQRTEQGDSAMYLCASSLGEYNEQFFGPGTRLTVL.

This clone was observed a handful of times. The V gene is TRBV5-6, the J gene TRBJ2-2; TRBD2 might be the D (6 bases). The CDR3 length is 14 residues. Germline V gene data show CDR1 as SGHDT and CDR2 as YYEEEE. The ends were cut back, 4 bases at V and 5 bases at J, with 12 bases in the middle. Here the CDR3 reads CASSAIGGTGELFF. The CDR3 DNA follows: TGTGCCAGCAGCGCAATCGGGGGTACCGGGGAGCTGTTTTTT.

In nucleotides, the CDR3 is TGCGCCAGCAGCTCCGCTTCGGAGGGCAATGAGCAGTTCTTC. It is translated as CASSSASEGNEQFF. The rearrangement uses TRBV5-1 and TRBJ2-1, with D perhaps TRBD2 (6 bases). This CDR3 region has 14 residues. V gave up 3 bases and J gave up 6 bases, with 13 bases separating them. Germline CDR1 SGHRS, CDR2 YFSETQ.

The chain combines TRBV5-4 with TRBJ2-3; D might be TRBD2 (6 bases). This CDR3 has 16 amino acids. CDR1 and CDR2 from the germline V gene are SGHNT and YYREEE (reference sequence). V gave up 0 bases and J gave up 2 bases, with 13 bases separating them. The CDR3 bases are TGTGCCAGCAGCTTGGGGGGGACTCAAATCACAGATACGCAGTATTTT. Its translation is CASSLGGTQITDTQYF. The entire variable domain, with the rest obtained from reference TRBV5-4 and TRBJ2-3, is as follows: ETGVTQSPTHLIKTRGQQVTLRCSSQSGHNTVSWYQQALGQGPQFIFQYYREEENGRGNFPPRFSGLQFPNYSSELNVNALELDDSALYLCASSLGGTQITDTQYFGPGTRLTVL.

This clone appeared a few times. The rearrangement joins TRBV4-3 to TRBJ2-7, with TRBD1 matching over 7 bases. The CDR3 runs 16 residues. Germline values: CDR1 LGHNA, CDR2 YSLEER. V was pared by 0 bases and J by 0 bases, with 5 bases of the junction left unmatched. The CDR3 is CASSQDPTGASYEQYF. The CDR3, as DNA: TGCGCCAGCAGCCAAGATCCCACAGGGGCCTCCTACGAGCAGTACTTC.

The chain is built from TRBV6-6 and TRBJ1-2, with 10 bases that match TRBD1. V gave up 2 bases and J gave up 7 bases; unmatched junction bases: 10. Germline lookup yields CDR1 MNHNY and CDR2 SVGAGI (reference sequence). This CDR3 has 16 amino acids. The DNA of the CDR3 is TGTGCCAGCAGTTACCGGGGACAGGGGCTAAGAAGTGGCTACACCTTC. Translating gives CASSYRGQGLRSGYTF.

The table lists this clone with a few counts. This chain joins TRBV6-5 and TRBJ1-2; D is possibly TRBD1 (5 bases). CDR3 size: 13 residues. Between the trimmed V and J ends, which lost 5 bases and 0 bases, there was a span of 7 bases. The germline CDR1 and CDR2 sequences are MNHEY and SVGAGI. DNA of the CDR3: TGTGCCAGCAGTCAACAGGCTAACTATGGCTACACCTTC. It encodes CASSQQANYGYTF.

In this sample, this clone turned up a few times. This chain connects TRBV5-4 to TRBJ2-7; 13 bases agree with TRBD2. This CDR3 region has 16 residues. J gave up 3 bases and V 5 bases, and 8 bases lay outside the gene matches. CDR1 is SGHNT and CDR2 is YYREEE in the germline V gene (reference sequence). CDR3 residues: CASSPGTSGIFYEQYF. The CDR3 bases are TGTGCCAGCAGTCCCGGGACTAGCGGGATTTTCTACGAGCAGTACTTC.

The chain has TRBV25-1 and TRBJ1-1; a possible D gene is TRBD1 (5 bases). Germline V CDR1 and CDR2: MGHDK, SYGVNS. The CDR3 has 13 amino acids. V lost 4 bases, J lost 8 bases, and 14 bases lay in between. Written as DNA, the CDR3 is TGTGCCAGCAGTGGAGCTGGGAGGGGAGAAGCTTTCTTT. This encodes CASSGAGRGEAFF.

This clone has more than one count but fewer than ten. The chain is built from TRBV6-4 and TRBJ2-3; D might be TRBD2 (5 bases). The CDR3 consists of 14 residues. V gave up 4 bases and J gave up 3 bases, with 11 bases separating them. Germline loops: CDR1 MRHNA, CDR2 SNTAGT. DNA for the CDR3: TGTGCCAGCAGTGTGCTAGCTTCGACAGATACGCAGTATTTT. It encodes CASSVLASTDTQYF.

In its sample, this clone was seen a few times. CDR3 DNA sequence: TGCGCCAGCAGCTTGGGCGGGGGTACCTCCGAGCAGTACTTC. Its translation is CASSLGGGTSEQYF. The chain links TRBV5-1 to TRBJ2-7; 7 nucleotides line up with TRBD2. The junction had 6 bases not matched to a gene; V was cut back by 0 bases and J by 6 bases. CDR1 is SGHRS and CDR2 is YFSETQ in the germline V gene. The CDR3 totals 14 residues.

This chain uses TRBV11-2 with TRBJ2-2; D is possibly TRBD1 (6 bases). Germline V gene lookup returns CDR1 SGHAT and CDR2 FQNNGV. V lost 5 bases and J lost 1, with 14 bases in between. This CDR3 comprises 16 residues. For the CDR3, the DNA is TGTGCCAGCAGCACCCGTGGGGGCGTGAACACCGGGGAGCTGTTTTTT. This translates into CASSTRGGVNTGELFF.

On this clone itself: Germline is not matched at one junction end, which may reflect a read error. The chain recombines TRBV7-2 with TRBJ2-7; 11 positions match TRBD2. In germline, CDR1 is SGHTA, CDR2 FQGNSA. This CDR3 has 14 amino acids. In nucleotides, the CDR3 is TGTGCCAGCAGCATAGCGGGGGGGCCCTACGAGCAGTACTTC. Amino acid sequence: CASSIAGGPYEQYF.

V gene TRBV6-5 combines with J gene TRBJ2-7; no firm D call. This CDR3 region has 14 residues. Germline CDR1 is MNHEY and CDR2 is SVGAGI. Between the trimmed V and J ends, which lost 2 bases and 1 base, there was a span of 9 bases. The CDR3 region is CASSYAGRSYEQYF. The CDR3 DNA reads as TGTGCCAGCAGTTACGCAGGAAGATCCTACGAGCAGTACTTC.

The chain links TRBV19 to TRBJ2-7, with TRBD1 identical over 8 bases. The V and J ends lost 6 bases and 6 bases, in that order; junction bases with no gene match: 13. CDR3 length equals 15 residues. The germline CDR1 and CDR2 sequences are LNHDA and SQIVND (reference sequence). The CDR3 reads CASRGFGQGLTEQYF. In DNA form, the CDR3 reads TGTGCCAGTAGGGGTTTCGGACAGGGATTGACCGAGCAGTACTTC.